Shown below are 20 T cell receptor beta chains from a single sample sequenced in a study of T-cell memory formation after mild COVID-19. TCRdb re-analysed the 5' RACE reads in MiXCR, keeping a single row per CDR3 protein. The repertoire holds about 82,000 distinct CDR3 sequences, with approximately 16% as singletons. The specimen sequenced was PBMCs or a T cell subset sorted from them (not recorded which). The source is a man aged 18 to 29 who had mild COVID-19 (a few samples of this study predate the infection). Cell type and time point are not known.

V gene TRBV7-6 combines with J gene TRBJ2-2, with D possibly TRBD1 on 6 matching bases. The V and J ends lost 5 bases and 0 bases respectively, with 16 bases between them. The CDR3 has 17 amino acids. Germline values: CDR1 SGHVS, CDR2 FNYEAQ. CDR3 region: CASSLPRAGANTGELFF. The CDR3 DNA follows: TGTGCCAGCAGCCTCCCCAGGGCAGGGGCGAACACCGGGGAGCTGTTTTTT. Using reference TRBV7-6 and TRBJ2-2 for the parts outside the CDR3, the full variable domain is GAGVSQSPRYKVTKRGQDVALRCDPISGHVSLYWYRQALGQGPEFLTYFNYEAQQDKSGLPNDRFSAERPEGSISTLTIQRTEQRDSAMYRCASSLPRAGANTGELFFGEGSRLTVL.

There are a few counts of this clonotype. The chain's CDR3 is CASSGSGYSTDTQYF. The CDR3 DNA is TGTGCCAGCAGCGGTAGCGGGTACTCCACAGATACGCAGTATTTT. The rearrangement links TRBV9 to TRBJ2-3, with 7 bases fitting TRBD2. The CDR3 loop spans 15 amino acids. Trimming removed 3 bases from V and 2 bases from J; junction bases left unmatched: 6. CDR1 and CDR2 from the germline V gene are SGDLS and YYNGEE.

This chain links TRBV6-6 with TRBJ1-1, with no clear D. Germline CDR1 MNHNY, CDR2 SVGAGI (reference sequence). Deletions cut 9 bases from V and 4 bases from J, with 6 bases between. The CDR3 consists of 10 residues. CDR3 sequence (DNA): TGTGCCAGTTTCGGCACTGAAGCTTTCTTT. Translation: CASFGTEAFF.

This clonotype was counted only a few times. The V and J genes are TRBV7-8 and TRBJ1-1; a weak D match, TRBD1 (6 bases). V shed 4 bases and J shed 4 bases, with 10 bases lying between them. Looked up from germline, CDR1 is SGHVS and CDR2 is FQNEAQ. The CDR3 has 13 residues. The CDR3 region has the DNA TGTGCCAGCAGCTCCAGGGGTAGCACTGAAGCTTTCTTT. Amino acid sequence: CASSSRGSTEAFF.

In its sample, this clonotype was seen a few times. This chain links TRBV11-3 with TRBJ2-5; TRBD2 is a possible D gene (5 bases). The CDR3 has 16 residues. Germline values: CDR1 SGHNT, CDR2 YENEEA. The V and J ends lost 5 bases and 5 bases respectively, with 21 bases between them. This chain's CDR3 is CASSPGEGSVGETQYF. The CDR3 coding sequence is TGTGCCAGCAGCCCCGGTGAGGGTAGCGTGGGGGAGACCCAGTACTTC.

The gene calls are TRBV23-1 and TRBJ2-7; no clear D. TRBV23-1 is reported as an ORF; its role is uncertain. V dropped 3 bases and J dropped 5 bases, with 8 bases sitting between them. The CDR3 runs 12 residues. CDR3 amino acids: CASSHHPNEQYV. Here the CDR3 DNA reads TGCGCCAGCAGTCATCACCCCAACGAGCAGTACGTC.

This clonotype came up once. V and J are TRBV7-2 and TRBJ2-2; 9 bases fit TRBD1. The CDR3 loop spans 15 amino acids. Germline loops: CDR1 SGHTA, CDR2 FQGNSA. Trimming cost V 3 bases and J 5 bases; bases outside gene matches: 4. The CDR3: CASSFGTGTTGELFF. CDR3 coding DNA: TGTGCCAGCAGCTTCGGGACAGGGACTACCGGGGAGCTGTTTTTT.

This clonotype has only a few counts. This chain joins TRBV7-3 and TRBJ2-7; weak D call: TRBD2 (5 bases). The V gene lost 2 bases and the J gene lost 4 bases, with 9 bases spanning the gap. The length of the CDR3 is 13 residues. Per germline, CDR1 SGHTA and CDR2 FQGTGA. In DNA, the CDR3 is TGTGCCAGCAGCTTACGGGGTGGGTACGAGCAGTACGTC. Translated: CASSLRGGYEQYV.

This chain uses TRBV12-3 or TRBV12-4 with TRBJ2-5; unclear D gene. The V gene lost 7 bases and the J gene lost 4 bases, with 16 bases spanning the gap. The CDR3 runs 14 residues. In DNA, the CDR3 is TGTGCCAGCACCAACGAGCGTCCGGCAGAGACCCAGTACTTC. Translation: CASTNERPAETQYF.

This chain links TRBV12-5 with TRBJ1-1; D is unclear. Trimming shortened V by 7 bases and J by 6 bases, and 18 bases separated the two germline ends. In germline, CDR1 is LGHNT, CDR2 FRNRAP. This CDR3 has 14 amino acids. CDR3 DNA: TGTGCTAGTGAGCGGGAGGCGTCGAGGGCTGAAGCTTTCTTT. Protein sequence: CASEREASRAEAFF.

CDR3 residues: CASSGQLGNSPLHF. The CDR3 DNA is TGTGCCAGCAGTGGACAGCTAGGAAATTCACCCCTCCACTTT. The V gene is TRBV12-3 or TRBV12-4, the J gene TRBJ1-6, with D possibly TRBD1 on 6 matching bases. Deletions cut 5 bases from V and 7 bases from J, with 12 bases between. The CDR3 consists of 14 residues.

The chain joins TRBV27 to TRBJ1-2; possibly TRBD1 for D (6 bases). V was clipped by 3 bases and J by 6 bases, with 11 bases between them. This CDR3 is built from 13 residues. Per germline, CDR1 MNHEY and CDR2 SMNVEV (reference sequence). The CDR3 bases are TGTGCCAGCAGTTTCCGGCAGGGGAATGGCTACACCTTC. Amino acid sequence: CASSFRQGNGYTF.

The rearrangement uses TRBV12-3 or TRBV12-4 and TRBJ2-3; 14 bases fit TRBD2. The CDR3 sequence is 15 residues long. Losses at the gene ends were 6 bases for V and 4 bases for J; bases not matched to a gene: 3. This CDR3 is CASRGLAGEADTQYF. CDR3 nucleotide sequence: TGTGCCAGCAGGGGACTAGCGGGGGAAGCAGATACGCAGTATTTT.

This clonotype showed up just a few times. The CDR3 coding sequence is TGTGCCAGCAGTGGCTGGACAGCTACGAACACCGGGGAGCTGTTTTTT. Amino acid sequence: CASSGWTATNTGELFF. V and J are TRBV6-1 and TRBJ2-2; D might be TRBD1 (6 bases). Trimming removed 4 bases from V and 0 bases from J, with 12 bases in between. Germline CDR1 MNHNS, CDR2 SASEGT. CDR3 size: 16 residues.

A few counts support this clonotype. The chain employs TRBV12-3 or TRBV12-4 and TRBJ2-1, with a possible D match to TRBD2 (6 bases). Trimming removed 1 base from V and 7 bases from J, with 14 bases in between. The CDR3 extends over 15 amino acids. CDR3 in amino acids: CASSLGAGSANEQFF. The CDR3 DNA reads TGTGCCAGCAGTTTAGGGGCGGGGAGCGCAAATGAGCAGTTCTTC.

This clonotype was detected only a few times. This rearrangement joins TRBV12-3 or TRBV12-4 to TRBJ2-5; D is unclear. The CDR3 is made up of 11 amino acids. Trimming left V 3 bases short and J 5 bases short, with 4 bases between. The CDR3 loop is CASSFRETQYF. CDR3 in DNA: TGTGCCAGCAGTTTTAGGGAGACCCAGTACTTC.

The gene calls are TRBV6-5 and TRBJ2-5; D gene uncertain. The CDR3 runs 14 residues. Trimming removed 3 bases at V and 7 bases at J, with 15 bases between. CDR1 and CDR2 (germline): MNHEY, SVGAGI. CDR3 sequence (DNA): TGTGCCAGCAGTTATTCCCCTAGGTTTGGGACCCAGTACTTC. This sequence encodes CASSYSPRFGTQYF.

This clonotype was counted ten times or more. CDR3 DNA sequence: TGTGCCAGCAGCTCTAGTGGTCCTTACGAGCAGTACGTC. Residues: CASSSSGPYEQYV. The J gene is TRBJ2-7, the V gene TRBV7-8; unclear D gene. The CDR3 is made up of 13 amino acids. From germline, CDR1 is SGHVS and CDR2 FQNEAQ. V gave up 4 bases and J gave up 4 bases, with 11 bases separating them.

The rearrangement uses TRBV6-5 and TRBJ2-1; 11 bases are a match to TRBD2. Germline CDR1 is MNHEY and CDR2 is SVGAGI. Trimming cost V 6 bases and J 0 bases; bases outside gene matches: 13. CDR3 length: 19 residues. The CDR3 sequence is CASSLGVAGGLSSYNEQFF. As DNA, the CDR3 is TGTGCCAGCAGCCTAGGAGTAGCGGGGGGGCTGAGCTCCTACAATGAGCAGTTCTTC.

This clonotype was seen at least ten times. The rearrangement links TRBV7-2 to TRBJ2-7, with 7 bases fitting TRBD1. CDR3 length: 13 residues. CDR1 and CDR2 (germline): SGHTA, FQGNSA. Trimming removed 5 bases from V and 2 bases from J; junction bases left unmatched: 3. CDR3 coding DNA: TGTGCCAGCAGCCACGGGACAGCCTACGAGCAGTACGTC. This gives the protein CASSHGTAYEQYV.